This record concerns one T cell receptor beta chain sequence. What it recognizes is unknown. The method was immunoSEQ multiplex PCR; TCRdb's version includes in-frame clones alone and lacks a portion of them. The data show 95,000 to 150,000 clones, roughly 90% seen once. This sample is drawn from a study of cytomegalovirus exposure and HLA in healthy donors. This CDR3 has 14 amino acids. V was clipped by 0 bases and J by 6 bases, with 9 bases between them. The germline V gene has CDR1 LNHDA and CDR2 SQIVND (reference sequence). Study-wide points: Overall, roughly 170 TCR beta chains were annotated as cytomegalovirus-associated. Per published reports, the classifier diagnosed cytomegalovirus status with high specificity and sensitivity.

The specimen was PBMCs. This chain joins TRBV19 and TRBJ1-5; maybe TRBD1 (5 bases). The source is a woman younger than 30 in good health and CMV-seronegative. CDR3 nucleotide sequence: TGTGCCAGTAGTATAGAACCAGGGCCTCAGCCCCAGCATTTT. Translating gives CASSIEPGPQPQHF.